These 26 T cell receptor beta chains share one sample of origin, sequenced in a study of shared clonotypes between healthy human individuals. This table comes from immunoSEQ multiplex PCR, and its TCRdb copy is limited to in-frame clones, with some not included. The data show about 1.1 million clones, with approximately 80% seen just once and about 0.89% held by the top ten. Sequencing was performed on memory CD4+ T cells from PBMCs. Specified subset: CD45RA-negative fraction. These receptors came from a man aged 18 to 30 in good health. Some clones in this sample may be carry-over from other donors' samples.

With respect to this clone: Within the sample, other DNA sequences also encode this same CDR3. This chain links TRBV9 with TRBJ2-2; 7 positions match TRBD2. Trimming removed 0 bases from V and 1 base from J; junction bases left unmatched: 3. This CDR3 has 16 residues. Germline-derived CDR1 and CDR2 are SGDLS and YYNGEE. This CDR3 reads CASSVGLAVNTGELFF. CDR3 bases: TGTGCCAGCAGCGTAGGTCTAGCGGTGAACACCGGGGAGCTGTTTTTT.

The chain links TRBV5-4 to TRBJ2-1; D gene unclear. The CDR3 is 12 amino acids. The germline V gene has CDR1 SGHNT and CDR2 YYREEE (reference sequence). The V and J ends lost 4 bases and 2 bases respectively, with 4 bases between them. The CDR3 region has the DNA TGTGCCAGCAGCGCCACCTACAATGAGCAGTTCTTC. Translated: CASSATYNEQFF.

This clone was found once. The rearrangement uses TRBV2 and TRBJ2-7; 8 nucleotides match TRBD1. V dropped 5 bases and J dropped 2; count of bases not matched to a gene: 5. Germline CDR1 reads SNHLY; CDR2 reads FYNNEI. There are 14 residues in the CDR3. This chain's CDR3 is CASSRGQETYEQYF. For the CDR3, the DNA is TGTGCCAGCAGTAGGGGACAGGAAACCTACGAGCAGTACTTC.

The V gene is TRBV6-1, the J gene TRBJ2-7; unclear D gene. This CDR3 is built from 14 residues. Trimming took off 2 bases at V and 8 bases at J, with 16 bases between the two ends. Looked up from germline, CDR1 is MNHNS and CDR2 is SASEGT. The DNA for the CDR3 is TGTGCCAGCAGTGAATCTTTGATCTTAGGGAAGCAGTACTTC. It encodes CASSESLILGKQYF.

This chain joins TRBV27 and TRBJ1-4; a possible D gene is TRBD1 (5 bases). CDR3 length: 14 residues. Trimming pared 5 bases from V and 10 bases from J, leaving 17 bases between. Germline V lookup: CDR1 MNHEY, CDR2 SMNVEV (reference sequence). CDR3 nucleotide sequence: TGTGCCAGCAGTCGAGCAGGGTCGCAGGGAAAACTGTTTTTT. Its protein is CASSRAGSQGKLFF.

J is TRBJ1-5 and V is TRBV15, with D possibly matching TRBD1 (5 bases). This CDR3 comprises 15 residues. V shed 1 base and J shed 4 bases, with 11 bases lying between them. Germline V gene data show CDR1 as LNHNV and CDR2 as YYDKDF (reference sequence). CDR3 coding DNA: TGTGCCACCAGCAGAGGCAGACAGTCAAATCAGCCCCAGCATTTT. Protein sequence: CATSRGRQSNQPQHF. The full variable domain, rest sourced from reference TRBV15 and TRBJ1-5, is DAMVIQNPRYQVTQFGKPVTLSCSQTLNHNVMYWYQQKSSQAPKLLFHYYDKDFNNEADTPDNFQSRRPNTSFCFLDIRSPGLGDTAMYLCATSRGRQSNQPQHFGDGTRLSIL.

This chain joins TRBV27 and TRBJ2-7; no reliable D call. The V gene lost 10 bases and the J gene lost 2 bases, with 18 bases spanning the gap. The CDR3 is 14 residues long. Germline CDR1 MNHEY, CDR2 SMNVEV (reference sequence). CDR3 bases: TGTGCCACACCCCCCCCTCGCGGCGCCTACGAGCAGTACTTC. This codes for CATPPPRGAYEQYF.

V usage is TRBV7-9 and J usage is TRBJ2-7, with TRBD2 matching over 8 bases. This CDR3 is 16 amino acids long. Trimming cost V 2 bases and J 1 base; bases outside gene matches: 7. Germline loops: CDR1 SEHNR, CDR2 FQNEAQ (reference sequence). The CDR3 DNA sequence: TGTGCCAGCAGCTTATTAGCGGGATCGGGATCCTACGAGCAGTACTTC. Translated: CASSLLAGSGSYEQYF.

This chain uses TRBV28 with TRBJ2-7, with D perhaps matching TRBD2 (5 bases). Deletions cut 8 bases from V and 1 base from J, with 6 bases between. Germline lookup yields CDR1 MDHEN and CDR2 SYDVKM. This CDR3 is built from 11 residues. CDR3 DNA: TGTGCCAGCGGGAGATCCTACGAGCAGTACTTC. Translating gives CASGRSYEQYF.

Notes on this clone: A junction end diverges from the germline sequence, so it may reflect a read error. The CDR3 is CASSLEGATPEAFF. As DNA, the CDR3 is TGTGCCAGCAGCTTAGAGGGGGCCACCCCTGAGGCTTTCTTT. This chain connects TRBV7-9 to TRBJ1-1; 7 bases agree with TRBD1. This CDR3 region has 14 residues. Germline-derived CDR1 and CDR2 are SEHNR and FQNEAQ (reference sequence).

The V gene is TRBV11-1, the J gene TRBJ1-5; D not certain. With 2 bases removed from V and 3 bases from J, the gap between germline ends came to 5 bases. The germline CDR1 and CDR2 sequences are SGHAT and FQDESV (reference sequence). The CDR3 contains 13 residues. CDR3 sequence: CASSLRYNQPQHF. The CDR3 DNA follows: TGTGCCAGCAGCTTAAGATACAATCAGCCCCAGCATTTT.

In the case of this clone: At the DNA level, this CDR3 is encoded by other sequences in the same sample as well. V usage is TRBV19 and J usage is TRBJ2-7, with 10 bases lining up with TRBD1. Unmatched junction bases numbered 2, after V lost 5 bases and J lost 4 bases. Germline CDR1 reads LNHDA; CDR2 reads SQIVND (reference sequence). The CDR3 length is 13 residues. The CDR3 DNA sequence: TGTGCCAGTAGTTTGGGACAGGGGTACGAGCAGTACTTC. Its protein is CASSLGQGYEQYF. Variable domain in full (rest from reference TRBV19 and TRBJ2-7): DGGITQSPKYLFRKEGQNVTLSCEQNLNHDAMYWYRQDPGQGLRLIYYSQIVNDFQKGDIAEGYSVSREKKESFPLTVTSAQKNPTAFYLCASSLGQGYEQYFGPGTRLTVT.

The rearrangement uses TRBV7-9 and TRBJ2-3, with D tentatively TRBD1 or TRBD2 (5 bases each). The CDR3 consists of 15 residues. The germline gives CDR1 SEHNR, CDR2 FQNEAQ (reference sequence). Trimming shortened V by 1 base and J by 6 bases, and 14 bases separated the two germline ends. CDR3 in DNA: TGTGCCAGCAGCTTAGGGGTCCGAGGGGCGGATACGCAGTATTTT. This gives the protein CASSLGVRGADTQYF. Using reference TRBV7-9 and TRBJ2-3 for the parts outside the CDR3, the full variable domain is DTGVSQNPRHKITKRGQNVTFRCDPISEHNRLYWYRQTLGQGPEFLTYFQNEAQLEKSRLLSDRFSAERPKGSFSTLEIQRTEQGDSAMYLCASSLGVRGADTQYFGPGTRLTVL.

Concerning this clone itself: A much more abundant neighbour one base away suggests this may be a read error. The chain carries TRBV7-3 and TRBJ2-6, with TRBD2 identical over 7 bases. V shed 4 bases, J shed 1 base, and the junction held 1 base outside the gene matches. CDR1 is SGHTA, CDR2 FQGTGA, per germline. The CDR3 is 15 amino acids. CDR3 sequence: CASSSGRSGANVLTF. CDR3 DNA sequence: TGTGCCAGCAGCTCCGGGAGGTCTGGGGCCAACGTCCTGACTTTC.

The rearrangement uses TRBV15 and TRBJ1-2; D is undetermined. CDR1 and CDR2 from the germline V gene are LNHNV and YYDKDF (reference sequence). The ends were cut back, 1 base at V and 5 bases at J, with 5 bases in the middle. The CDR3 covers 12 residues. CDR3 amino acids: CATSRAQYGYTF. The CDR3, as DNA: TGTGCCACCAGCAGAGCACAGTATGGCTACACCTTC.

This sequence joins TRBV7-2 and TRBJ1-2; D is perhaps TRBD1 (5 bases). This CDR3 is built from 12 residues. In germline, CDR1 is SGHTA, CDR2 FQGNSA. V lost 5 bases, J lost 8 bases, and 12 bases lay in between. The CDR3 coding sequence is TGTGCCAGCAGCCTTCGGACAAGCGGCTACACCTTC. It codes for CASSLRTSGYTF.

V is TRBV18 and J is TRBJ1-2; D not resolved. The germline CDR1 and CDR2 sequences are KGHSH and LQKENI. There are 13 residues in the CDR3. Trimming removed 2 bases from V and 3 bases from J, with 7 bases in between. The CDR3 nucleotides are TGTGCCAGCTCACCAGGGGAGGACTATGGCTACACCTTC. Translation gives CASSPGEDYGYTF.

About this clone itself: This sample also contains other DNA sequences that code for the same CDR3. The chain recombines TRBV29-1 with TRBJ2-3, with D possibly TRBD2 on 6 matching bases. This CDR3 region has 14 residues. V gave up 5 bases and J gave up 4 bases, with 16 bases separating them. In germline, CDR1 is SQVTM, CDR2 ANQGSEA. In DNA, the CDR3 is TGCAGCGTTTTAGGAGGGAAAGGGGCAGATACGCAGTATTTT. The encoded protein is CSVLGGKGADTQYF.

The chain has TRBV27 and TRBJ2-3, with a tentative D call TRBD1 (7 bases). Trimming left V 3 bases short and J 14 bases short, with 12 bases between. CDR1 and CDR2 (germline): MNHEY, SMNVEV (reference sequence). CDR3 size: 11 residues. The CDR3 nucleotides read TGTGCCAGCAGTTTCAGGGGGGTTTGGTATTTT. Translating gives CASSFRGVWYF.

This clone was seen a handful of times. The V gene is TRBV28, the J gene TRBJ1-5; a weak D match, TRBD1 (5 bases). The V and J ends lost 4 bases and 0 bases respectively, with 13 bases between them. This CDR3 contains 16 residues. The germline V gene has CDR1 MDHEN and CDR2 SYDVKM. The CDR3, as DNA: TGTGCCAGCAGTTGGGGCAGCCTAAATAGCAATCAGCCCCAGCATTTT. As protein: CASSWGSLNSNQPQHF.

The chain combines TRBV7-9 with TRBJ2-1, with a tentative D call TRBD2 (6 bases). The CDR3 is 15 amino acids. The ends were cut back, 0 bases at V and 3 bases at J, with 9 bases in the middle. Per the germline V gene, CDR1 is SEHNR and CDR2 is FQNEAQ (reference sequence). CDR3 in amino acids: CASSLASGFYNEQFF. The CDR3 DNA is TGTGCCAGCAGCTTAGCTAGCGGATTCTACAATGAGCAGTTCTTC.

In nucleotides, the CDR3 is TGTGCCAGCAGCTTAGATTATTACGAGCAGTACTTC. This translates into CASSLDYYEQYF. The chain combines TRBV7-8 with TRBJ2-7; D not certain. CDR1 and CDR2 from the germline V gene are SGHVS and FQNEAQ. Trimming pared 1 base from V and 4 bases from J, leaving 5 bases between. The CDR3 extends over 12 amino acids. The variable domain in full, completed from reference TRBV7-8 and TRBJ2-7, reads GAGVSQSPRYKVAKRGQDVALRCDPISGHVSLFWYQQALGQGPEFLTYFQNEAQLDKSGLPSDRFFAERPEGSVSTLKIQRTQQEDSAVYLCASSLDYYEQYFGPGTRLTVT.

The V and J genes are TRBV27 and TRBJ1-4; no clear D gene. V was cut by 5 bases and J by 4 bases, with 14 bases left in between. CDR3 length equals 15 residues. Germline values: CDR1 MNHEY, CDR2 SMNVEV (reference sequence). CDR3 DNA sequence: TGTGCCAGCAGTCCGAACGGAGGACGTAATGAAAAACTGTTTTTT. It yields the protein CASSPNGGRNEKLFF.

J is TRBJ2-7 and V is TRBV5-8, with D hard to call. Trimming took off 1 base at V and 6 bases at J, with 8 bases between the two ends. The CDR3 extends over 12 amino acids. CDR1 and CDR2 (germline): SGHTS, YDEGEE. The CDR3 DNA follows: TGTGCCAGCAGCTTGACAAACGTCGAGCAGTACTTC. It encodes CASSLTNVEQYF.

Worth noting for this clone: Within the sample, other DNA sequences also encode this same CDR3. This chain uses TRBV2 with TRBJ1-5; no definite D call. The CDR3 length is 13 residues. Deletions cut 2 bases from V and 4 bases from J, with 6 bases between. Germline V CDR1 and CDR2: SNHLY, FYNNEI. CDR3 nucleotide sequence: TGTGCCAGCAGTGAACTAGGAAATCAGCCCCAGCATTTT. This encodes CASSELGNQPQHF.

This clone is a singleton in its sample. The junction shows a germline mismatch at one end, possibly a read error. This chain links TRBV11-1 with TRBJ2-1; 11 bases match TRBD2. CDR3 length: 16 amino acids. Looked up from germline, CDR1 is SGHAT and CDR2 is FQDESV (reference sequence). As DNA, the CDR3 is TGTGCCAGCAGCCTAGCGGGAGGCGGCTCCTACAATGAGCAGTTCTTC. The encoded protein is CASSLAGGGSYNEQFF.